The entry below gives a single TCR beta chain sequence along with its context. The sample belongs to a study of blood T cell repertoires in COVID-19. Sequenced by immunoSEQ multiplex PCR; TCRdb stores in-frame clones only, minus some. The sample contains about 200,000 clones, around 87% of which appear only once. With 0 bases removed from V and 4 bases from J, the gap between germline ends came to 12 bases. The CDR3 consists of 15 residues. The germline CDR1 and CDR2 sequences are SQVTM and ANQGSEA. Sequencing was carried out using peripheral blood. This TCR was recovered from a man between 60 and 75 years old with acute or convalescent COVID-19. The genes are TRBV29-1 and TRBJ2-2; maybe TRBD1 (6 bases). The CDR3 loop reads CSVEERAGVTGELFF. For the CDR3, the DNA is TGCAGCGTTGAAGAAAGGGCAGGGGTCACCGGGGAGCTGTTTTTT.